This T cell receptor (beta chain) was obtained from a study of control samples from healthy donors and cancer patients. V shed 1 base and J shed 7 bases, with 7 bases lying between them. The CDR3 contains 13 residues. Germline V CDR1 and CDR2: KGHDR, SFDVKD. The method was immunoSEQ multiplex PCR; TCRdb's version includes in-frame clones alone and lacks a portion of them. The data hold some 140,000 clones, with approximately 94% observed a single time. The receptor comes from a man aged 35 to 55 in good health. V gene TRBV24-1 combines with J gene TRBJ1-3; D unresolved. Material: blood. The CDR3: CATSDLSGNTIYF. The CDR3 DNA reads as TGTGCCACCAGTGATTTATCGGGGAACACCATATATTTT.